Presented here are 17 T cell receptor beta chains from one specimen sequenced in a study of blood T cell repertoires in COVID-19. The method was immunoSEQ multiplex PCR; TCRdb's version includes in-frame clones alone and lacks a portion of them. The sample yields roughly 35,000 clones, about 85% seen once. The sample taken for sequencing was peripheral blood. These receptors were taken from a middle-aged man with active or convalescent COVID-19.

The chain links TRBV19 to TRBJ2-7, with TRBD1 matching over 9 bases. V was pared by 6 bases and J by 4 bases, with 7 bases of the junction left unmatched. CDR1 and CDR2 (germline): LNHDA, SQIVND (reference sequence). This CDR3 spans 14 amino acids. CDR3 coding DNA: TGTGCCAGTAGCACCACAGGGGGCGCGTACGAGCAGTACTTC. Translated: CASSTTGGAYEQYF.

This chain connects TRBV19 to TRBJ2-7; tentatively, D is TRBD2 (6 bases). This CDR3 comprises 13 residues. Germline assignment: CDR1 LNHDA and CDR2 SQIVND (reference sequence). With 4 bases removed from V and 3 bases from J, the gap between germline ends came to 10 bases. The DNA for the CDR3 is TGTGCCAGTAGTACGCGGGGAAACTACGAGCAGTACTTC. It codes for CASSTRGNYEQYF.

The chain has TRBV4-1 and TRBJ1-1, with TRBD1 as a possible D gene (6 bases). Germline V lookup: CDR1 MGHRA, CDR2 YSYEKL. The CDR3 loop spans 15 amino acids. The germline V and J ends were trimmed by 3 bases and 0 bases, with 11 bases remaining between them. CDR3 region: CASSHRGHLNTEAFF. The DNA for the CDR3 is TGCGCCAGCAGCCACCGGGGACACCTGAACACTGAAGCTTTCTTT.

V gene TRBV27 combines with J gene TRBJ1-5; possibly TRBD1 for D (6 bases). The germline V and J ends were trimmed by 4 bases and 0 bases, with 10 bases remaining between them. This CDR3 is 15 amino acids long. CDR1 MNHEY and CDR2 SMNVEV come from the germline V gene (reference sequence). Here the CDR3 DNA reads TGTGCCAGCAGTTCTGGACAGTATAGCAATCAGCCCCAGCATTTT. It is translated as CASSSGQYSNQPQHF.

This chain connects TRBV21-1 to TRBJ2-3; no DNA check was done on the table's D call, TRBD2. TRBV21-1 is reported as a pseudogene. The CDR3 extends over 19 amino acids. DNA of the CDR3: TGTGCCAGGGTTTCGAGGGGGGGCGCGGGTCGTACTAGCACAGATACGCAGTATTTT. Its protein product is CARVSRGGAGRTSTDTQYF.

The chain carries TRBV28 and TRBJ2-2; TRBD1 agrees at 9 bases. Germline loops: CDR1 MDHEN, CDR2 SYDVKM. After removal of 5 bases from V and 3 bases from J, the junction contained 7 bases not matched to a gene. CDR3 length: 16 residues. The CDR3 region has the DNA TGTGCCAGCAGTACACCGGGACAGGGTTACACCGGGGAGCTGTTTTTT. The encoded protein is CASSTPGQGYTGELFF.

Only one count was recorded for this clone. The V and J genes are TRBV18 and TRBJ2-1; 10 positions agree with TRBD2. CDR1 KGHSH and CDR2 LQKENI come from the germline V gene. The CDR3 covers 17 residues. After removal of 0 bases from V and 7 bases from J, the junction contained 9 bases not matched to a gene. CDR3 sequence (DNA): TGTGCCAGCTCACCACCCCGGACTAGCGGTTGGGGGAATGAGCAGTTCTTC. Protein product: CASSPPRTSGWGNEQFF.

This chain links TRBV4-3 with TRBJ2-7; 7 bases are a match to TRBD1. Per the germline V gene, CDR1 is LGHNA and CDR2 is YSLEER. Unmatched junction bases numbered 7, after V lost 0 bases and J lost 2 bases. This CDR3 comprises 16 residues. The CDR3 reads CASSQDTPQGAYEQYF. As DNA, the CDR3 is TGCGCCAGCAGCCAAGATACTCCCCAGGGGGCCTACGAGCAGTACTTC.

The V gene is TRBV3-1 (or the pseudogene TRBV3-2), the J gene TRBJ1-3; TRBD1 matches 7 bases. Germline values: CDR1 LGHDT, CDR2 YNNKEL (reference sequence). J gave up 2 bases and V 4 bases, and 5 bases lay outside the gene matches. The CDR3 contains 15 residues. The CDR3 nucleotides read TGTGCCAGCAGCCCTGACAGGGTCGCTGGAAACACCATATATTTT. Amino acid sequence: CASSPDRVAGNTIYF.

The rearrangement joins TRBV19 to TRBJ2-3; 8 nucleotides line up with TRBD2. CDR3 length: 15 residues. Germline loops: CDR1 LNHDA, CDR2 SQIVND (reference sequence). The V and J ends lost 5 bases and 2 bases, in that order; junction bases with no gene match: 6. CDR3 DNA: TGTGCCAGTAGTCGGCTAGCGGGTTCCACAGATACGCAGTATTTT. As protein: CASSRLAGSTDTQYF. Drawing the rest from reference TRBV19 and TRBJ2-3, the complete variable domain is DGGITQSPKYLFRKEGQNVTLSCEQNLNHDAMYWYRQDPGQGLRLIYYSQIVNDFQKGDIAEGYSVSREKKESFPLTVTSAQKNPTAFYLCASSRLAGSTDTQYFGPGTRLTVL.

CDR3 region: CASSLGDTSRGDTQYF. CDR3 bases: TGCGCCAGCAGCTTGGGGGACACCTCAAGGGGAGATACGCAGTATTTT. This chain joins TRBV5-1 and TRBJ2-3, with TRBD1 as a possible D gene (6 bases). This CDR3 contains 16 residues. The V and J ends lost 0 bases and 5 bases respectively, with 16 bases between them. Germline-derived CDR1 and CDR2 are SGHRS and YFSETQ.

This chain connects TRBV5-1 to TRBJ2-7; 8 bases are shared with TRBD1. J was trimmed by 1 base and V by 4 bases; bases with no gene match: 4. This CDR3 region has 14 residues. The germline V gene has CDR1 SGHRS and CDR2 YFSETQ. The CDR3: CASSPGTGSYEQYF. CDR3 nucleotides: TGCGCCAGCAGCCCCGGGACAGGATCCTACGAGCAGTACTTC.

V usage is TRBV28 and J usage is TRBJ2-7; 7 nucleotides agree with TRBD1. After removal of 0 bases from V and 1 base from J, the junction contained 3 bases not matched to a gene. This CDR3 has 15 amino acids. Germline CDR1 and CDR2: MDHEN and SYDVKM. The CDR3 loop reads CASSLWDRRSYEQYF. CDR3 DNA sequence: TGTGCCAGCAGTTTATGGGACAGGAGATCCTACGAGCAGTACTTC.

The chain couples TRBV15 to TRBJ2-7; 7 nucleotides agree with TRBD2. The length of the CDR3 is 16 residues. The trim removed 4 bases at V and 6 bases at J, leaving 15 bases unmatched. Per germline, CDR1 LNHNV and CDR2 YYDKDF (reference sequence). CDR3 protein: CATSNEGGAGYGEQYF. The DNA of the CDR3 is TGTGCCACCAGCAACGAGGGAGGGGCAGGGTACGGCGAGCAGTACTTC. Variable domain in full (rest from reference TRBV15 and TRBJ2-7): DAMVIQNPRYQVTQFGKPVTLSCSQTLNHNVMYWYQQKSSQAPKLLFHYYDKDFNNEADTPDNFQSRRPNTSFCFLDIRSPGLGDTAMYLCATSNEGGAGYGEQYFGPGTRLTVT.

The V call is TRBV28, the J call TRBJ2-5; TRBD1 matches 8 bases. The V gene's germline CDR1 is MDHEN and CDR2 SYDVKM. The CDR3 is 16 residues long. Trimming removed 4 bases from V and 5 bases from J; junction bases left unmatched: 12. CDR3 DNA: TGTGCCAGCAGTTCCTACAGGGGGGACCTCGAGGAGACCCAGTACTTC. Encoded protein: CASSSYRGDLEETQYF.

The chain has TRBV20-1 and TRBJ1-2; D is possibly TRBD1 (6 bases). The CDR3 sequence is 13 residues long. Looked up from germline, CDR1 is DFQATT and CDR2 is SNEGSKA (reference sequence). V gave up 3 bases and J gave up 6 bases, with 14 bases separating them. The CDR3 region is CSASRGGGNGYTF. The CDR3 DNA reads as TGCAGTGCTAGTAGGGGGGGAGGCAATGGCTACACCTTC.

The chain joins TRBV18 to TRBJ2-5; 10 bases are shared with TRBD1. The CDR3 contains 15 residues. After removal of 3 bases from V and 5 bases from J, the junction contained 6 bases not matched to a gene. Germline V lookup: CDR1 KGHSH, CDR2 LQKENI. The CDR3 coding sequence is TGTGCCAGCTCACCCGGGACAGGGGAATTGGAGACCCAGTACTTC. This translates into CASSPGTGELETQYF.